This T cell receptor (beta chain) was sequenced during a study of Graves' ophthalmopathy and Graves' hyperthyroidism. On this clonotype itself: Its antigen is currently unknown. Given a much more abundant clone one base away, this may be a read error.

This CDR3 is built from 14 residues. Germline lookup yields CDR1 LNHDA and CDR2 SQIVND (reference sequence). Study-wide results and caveats: Ophthalmopathy progression prediction by the model yielded a sensitivity of approximately 68% and a specificity of around 72%. Thyroid clonotypes that were expanded above 0.001 frequency mostly also appeared in blood.

It was on clinical symptoms, serum thyroxine, TRAb, thyroid ultrasound and orbital computed tomography that diagnosis relied. PBMCs stemmed from roughly 9.4 ml of fresh peripheral blood. RNA served as the template for amplifying TCR beta CDR3 regions. First-round RT-PCR relied on HTBI primers, and a second-round multiplex PCR came next. TCRdb used MiXCR to reprocess the multiplex PCR reads, holding one entry per CDR3 protein. The sample lists hundreds of thousands of distinct CDR3 sequences; more than 40% were seen once. The sequence derives from an adult man with Graves' ophthalmopathy. Sequencing was performed on peripheral blood. The genes are TRBV19 and TRBJ2-2; D tentatively fits TRBD1 or TRBD2 (5 bases each). The CDR3 here is CASSSQGTAGELSF. The CDR3 nucleotides are TGTGCCAGTAGTTCTCAGGGTACGGCCGGGGAGCTGTCTTTT.